This TCR beta chain was captured by sequencing in a study of T cell responses to AZD1222 COVID-19 vaccine. Study-wide findings and caveats: The CD4 TCRs associated with vaccination extended across spike and predominated at 160-218 and 743-854. Spike-specific TCR breadth rose after two AZD1222 doses, and depth rose as well. Clonal diversity was possibly underestimated; the donors were predominantly white British and more often female.

Note on this clone: What it recognizes is unknown.

Recipients boosted at about 4 weeks or about 12 weeks are pooled. Trimming left V 0 bases short and J 2 bases short, with 11 bases between. The CDR3 covers 16 residues. CDR1 LGHNA and CDR2 YNFKEQ come from the germline V gene. Method: immunoSEQ multiplex PCR; TCRdb's copy keeps in-frame clones and lacks some. Of roughly 18,000 clones in the sample, about four fifths were seen once. The specimen comprised peripheral blood, sampled 28 days after the second AZD1222 dose. The chain uses TRBV4-2 and TRBJ1-5; D is unclear. This receptor was taken from an adult who received the AZD1222 COVID-19 vaccine. CDR3 residues: CASSQDSGSGNQPQHF. CDR3 DNA sequence: TGTGCCAGCAGCCAAGATTCGGGGAGTGGCAATCAGCCCCAGCATTTT.